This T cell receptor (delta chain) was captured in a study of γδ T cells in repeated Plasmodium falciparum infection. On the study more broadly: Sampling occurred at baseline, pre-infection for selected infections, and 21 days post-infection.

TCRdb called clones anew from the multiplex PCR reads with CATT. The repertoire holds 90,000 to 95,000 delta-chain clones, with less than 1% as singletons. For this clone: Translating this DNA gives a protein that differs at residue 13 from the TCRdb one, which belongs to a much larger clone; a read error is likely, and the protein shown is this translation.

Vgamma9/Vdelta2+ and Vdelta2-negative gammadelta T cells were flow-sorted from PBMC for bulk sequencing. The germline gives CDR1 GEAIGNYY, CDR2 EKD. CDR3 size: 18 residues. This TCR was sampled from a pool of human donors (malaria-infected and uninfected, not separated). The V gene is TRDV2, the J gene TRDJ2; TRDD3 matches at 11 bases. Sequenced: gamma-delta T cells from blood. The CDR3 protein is CACDTVGDTGALAAQLFF. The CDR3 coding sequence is TGTGCCTGTGACACAGTGGGGGATACGGGGGCTTTGGCAGCACAACTCTTCTTT.